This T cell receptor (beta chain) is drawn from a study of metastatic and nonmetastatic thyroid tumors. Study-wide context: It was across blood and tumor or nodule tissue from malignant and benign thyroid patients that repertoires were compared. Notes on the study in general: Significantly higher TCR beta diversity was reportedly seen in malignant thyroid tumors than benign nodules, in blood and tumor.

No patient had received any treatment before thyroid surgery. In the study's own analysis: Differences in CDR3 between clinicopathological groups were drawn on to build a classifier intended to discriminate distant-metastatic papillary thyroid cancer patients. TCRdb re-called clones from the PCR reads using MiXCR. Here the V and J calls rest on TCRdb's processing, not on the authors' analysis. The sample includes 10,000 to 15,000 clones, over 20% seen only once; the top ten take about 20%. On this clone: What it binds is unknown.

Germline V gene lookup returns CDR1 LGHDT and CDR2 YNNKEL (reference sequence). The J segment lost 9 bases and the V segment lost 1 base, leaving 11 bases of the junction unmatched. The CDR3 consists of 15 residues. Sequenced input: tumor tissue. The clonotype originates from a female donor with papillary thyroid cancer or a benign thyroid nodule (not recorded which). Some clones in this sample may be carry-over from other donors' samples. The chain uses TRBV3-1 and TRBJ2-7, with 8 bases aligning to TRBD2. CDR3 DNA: TGTGCCAGCAGCCAAGGAGCCGGGACTAGTGATCGGCAGTACTTC. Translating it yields CASSQGAGTSDRQYF.